This TCR beta chain appears in the sequencing data of a study of shared clonotypes between healthy human individuals. Looking at the study overall: Researchers drew samples from two women and a few men aged 18 to 49.

Trimming removed 4 bases at V and 1 base at J, with 8 bases between. Germline V lookup: CDR1 MNHEY, CDR2 SMNVEV (reference sequence). This CDR3 is 13 amino acids long. Researchers ran the assay at a deep level. Genomic DNA (from each subset) was split evenly across several immunoSEQ plates. Generated by immunoSEQ multiplex PCR, the TCRdb table keeps only in-frame clones and is missing some. The data contain some 470,000 clones, 75% to 85% of them seen just once; the ten biggest clones take up under 15%. Regarding the study as a whole: It was anticipated that sequencing depth would influence how many clonotypes donors shared.

Of note for this clone: Its antigen is still unknown.

This rearrangement joins TRBV27 to TRBJ2-7; perhaps TRBD1 as D (5 bases). This receptor was obtained from a woman aged 40-49 years in good health. Some clones in this sample may be carry-over from other donors' samples. The sample taken for sequencing was PBMCs. The CDR3: CASSSAGSYEQYF. The CDR3 DNA follows: TGTGCCAGCAGTTCGGCAGGGTCCTACGAGCAGTACTTC.